This T cell receptor (beta chain) was profiled in a study of blood T cell repertoires in COVID-19. The overall study: There were acute and convalescent COVID-19 samples, and they came from the United States, Italy and Spain.

Using immunoSEQ multiplex PCR, the repertoire was profiled, and TCRdb retains in-frame clones only, with some absent. The sample has some 66,000 clones; 82% are singletons. This CDR3 contains 13 residues. V lost 5 bases and J lost 6, with 10 bases in between. The sample taken for sequencing was peripheral blood. This receptor was taken from a man in his sixties with acute or convalescent COVID-19. The chain joins TRBV12-3 or TRBV12-4 to TRBJ2-2, with TRBD1 as a possible D gene (6 bases). The CDR3 protein is CASSATGSGELFF. In nucleotides, the CDR3 is TGTGCCAGCAGTGCAACAGGGTCCGGGGAGCTGTTTTTT.